These 23 T cell receptor beta chains share one sample of origin, sequenced in a study of tumor and adjacent non-tumor tissue in lung cancer. Three rounds of nested PCR, following a modified ARM-PCR protocol, produced the TCRbeta library. TCRdb reprocessed the multiplex PCR reads with MiXCR, giving one entry per CDR3 protein. The sample holds about 86,000 distinct CDR3 sequences, around three quarters seen once. This sample's RNA came from whole unsorted tissue. This non-tumor lung sample came from over 3 cm beyond the tumor edge. The sequenced material came from distant non-tumor lung tissue. All receptors derive from a woman aged 45 to 65 with non-small cell lung cancer.

Note on this clonotype: One end of the junction does not line up with germline, which may come from a read error. The chain recombines TRBV19 with TRBJ2-1, with TRBD2 matching over 7 bases. Per germline, CDR1 LNHDA and CDR2 SQIVND (reference sequence). CDR3 length equals 12 residues. CDR3 in DNA: TGTGCCAGCGGGACCCACCTGCGGGAGCACTTCTTC. Protein sequence: CASGTHLREHFF.

As regards this clonotype: At one boundary the junction diverges from the germline segment, which might be a read error. V and J are TRBV6-5 and TRBJ2-2; 8 nucleotides align to TRBD2. The germline V gene encodes CDR1 MNHEY and CDR2 SVGAGI. The CDR3 sequence is 16 residues long. The CDR3 bases are TGTGCCAGCAGTCAGCCTATCGGGAGGGGCACCGGGGACCTGTTATTT. It is translated as CASSQPIGRGTGDLLF.

With respect to this clonotype: One junction end disagrees with the germline gene, perhaps due to a read error. This sequence joins TRBV12-3 or TRBV12-4 and TRBJ1-4; D gene unclear. CDR3 length equals 11 residues. For the CDR3, the DNA is TGTGCCAGGAGTTTGAATGAAAAACTGTTATTT. Encoded protein: CARSLNEKLLF.

Notes on this clonotype: The CDR3 ends on some other residue instead of the conserved phenylalanine or tryptophan, so this is likely a read error. The genes are TRBV5-1 and TRBJ2-6; weak D call: TRBD1 (5 bases). Germline V gene sequence: CDR1 SGHRS, CDR2 YFSETQ. Trimming took 5 bases from V and 4 from J, leaving 16 bases between them. This CDR3 has 16 residues. This chain's CDR3 is CASSTGGISGANVLTL. In DNA form, the CDR3 reads TGCGCCAGCAGTACAGGCGGCATCTCCGGGGCCAACGTCCTGACTCTC.

Turning to this clonotype: A clone one base away is much larger, so this may be a read error. The chain recombines TRBV5-6 with TRBJ1-2; maybe TRBD1 (5 bases). In germline, CDR1 is SGHDT, CDR2 YYEEEE. CDR3 length equals 14 residues. As DNA, the CDR3 is TGTGCCAGCATCTTGATACGGACAACCCTTGGCTACACCTTC. Protein: CASILIRTTLGYTF.

By its share, this clonotype is medium-sized. The CDR3 DNA reads TGTGCCAGCAGCTTCGGACAGGGTGAGACCCAGTACTTC. Translated, it gives CASSFGQGETQYF. This chain uses TRBV11-1 with TRBJ2-5, with 8 bases aligning to TRBD1. The CDR3 sequence is 13 residues long. The V gene end was trimmed by 3 bases and the J gene end by 5 bases; junction bases not matched to a gene: 2. Germline assignment: CDR1 SGHAT and CDR2 FQDESV (reference sequence).

This clonotype occurred once. Germline and junction disagree at one end, which may indicate a read error. This chain connects TRBV11-2 to TRBJ2-3; no clear D gene. In germline, CDR1 is SGHAT, CDR2 FQNNGV. CDR3 length equals 13 residues. This CDR3 reads CASTLGSEYTQYF. In DNA, the CDR3 is TGTGCCAGCACCTTAGGGTCGGAGTATACGCAGTATTTC.

This clonotype was seen only a few times. J is TRBJ2-1 and V is TRBV29-1; TRBD2 is a possible D gene (6 bases). The V end was cut by 0 bases, the J end by 8 bases, with 23 bases between. Germline assignment: CDR1 SQVTM and CDR2 ANQGSEA. This CDR3 has 17 amino acids. CDR3 sequence: CSVEDQEGWGVGDEQFF. For the CDR3, the DNA is TGCAGCGTTGAAGATCAGGAGGGATGGGGGGTGGGCGATGAGCAGTTCTTC.

With respect to this clonotype: In this CDR3 the conserved last residue, phenylalanine or tryptophan, is missing, so a read error is likely. The DNA is omitted, as the CDR3 cannot be located on it reliably, and the CDR3 follows TCRdb's listing. The chain couples TRBV29-1 to TRBJ2-5; no DNA check was done on the table's D call, TRBD1. The CDR3 length is 14 residues, termini included. CDR1 is SQVTM and CDR2 is ANQGSEA in the germline V gene. CDR3 amino acids: CSVEDGSQGETQYY.

Notes on this clonotype: The germline gene is not matched at one end of the junction; a read error may be the cause. The chain combines TRBV30 with TRBJ2-7; D is uncertain. Germline V gene sequence: CDR1 GTSNPN, CDR2 SVGIG (reference sequence). The CDR3 loop spans 12 amino acids. CDR3 in DNA: TGTGCCTGGGGCTATCGAGAGTACGAGCACTACTTC. It encodes CAWGYREYEHYF.

J is TRBJ2-1 and V is TRBV11-2; D perhaps matches TRBD2 (6 bases). Germline loops: CDR1 SGHAT, CDR2 FQNNGV. The ends were cut back, 5 bases at V and 6 bases at J, with 17 bases in the middle. This CDR3 region has 15 residues. The CDR3 here is CASSTRDSCINEQFF. CDR3 sequence (DNA): TGTGCCAGCAGCACACGGGACTCATGTATCAATGAGCAGTTCTTC.

The chain uses TRBV10-3 and TRBJ2-7; D gene uncertain. In germline, CDR1 is ENHRY, CDR2 SYGVKD. The CDR3 is 12 amino acids. V was pared by 9 bases and J by 3 bases, with 12 bases between. The CDR3 DNA reads as TGTGCCATAGCAACGGAAGACTACGAGCAGTACTTC. Protein sequence: CAIATEDYEQYF.

This clonotype was detected once. Because the CDR3 is missing its conserved closing phenylalanine or tryptophan, this is likely a read error. The DNA is omitted, as the CDR3 cannot be located on it reliably, and the CDR3 follows TCRdb's listing. This sequence joins TRBV7-9 and TRBJ2-2; the table's D gene call, TRBD1, was not cross checked with the DNA. Germline values: CDR1 SEHNR, CDR2 FQNEAQ (reference sequence). With termini counted, the CDR3 has 14 amino acids. CDR3: CASSPPQGRLELFG.

On this clonotype itself: Here the CDR3 omits its conserved ending phenylalanine or tryptophan, so a read error is the likely source. J is TRBJ2-1 and V is TRBV4-1, with D maybe TRBD2 (5 bases). V lost 4 bases and J 8 bases, leaving 18 bases between the germline ends. Germline V gene sequence: CDR1 MGHRA, CDR2 YSYEKL. The CDR3 is 15 residues long. The CDR3 loop is CASSPDRRRSYEQFL. The CDR3 bases are TGCGCCAGCAGCCCCGACCGGAGGCGCTCCTATGAGCAGTTCCTC.

On this clonotype itself: A read error is possible here, since a much larger clone lies one base away. This chain joins TRBV7-9 and TRBJ2-7; 11 nucleotides align to TRBD2. The CDR3 loop spans 15 amino acids. CDR1 and CDR2 (germline): SEHNR, FQNEAQ (reference sequence). The CDR3 coding sequence is TGTGTCAGCAGCTTAGCGGGGACTAGCGGATACGAGCAGTACTTC. It encodes CVSSLAGTSGYEQYF.

In the case of this clonotype: One junction end does not reproduce the germline sequence, and a read error may be involved. The CDR3 sequence: CASSLSVGGIGNTEAFF. Written as DNA, the CDR3 is TGCGCCAGCAGCTTAAGTGTAGGGGGCATAGGGAACACTGAAGCCTTCTTT. This sequence joins TRBV5-1 and TRBJ1-1; 7 positions agree with TRBD1. The CDR3 is made up of 17 amino acids. Per the germline V gene, CDR1 is SGHRS and CDR2 is YFSETQ.

On this clonotype: Mismatch with germline at one junction end may stem from a read error. The CDR3 nucleotides read TGCAGCGTTGGGTACCAGGCAGTAGAAGCTTTTTTT. It is translated as CSVGYQAVEAFF. The chain has TRBV29-1 and TRBJ1-1; no reliable D call. Germline CDR1 is SQVTM and CDR2 is ANQGSEA. The CDR3 loop spans 12 amino acids.

Of note for this clonotype: No conserved phenylalanine or tryptophan is present at the end of the CDR3, so a read error is the likely explanation. The chain has TRBV12-3 or TRBV12-4 and TRBJ2-2, with a possible D match to TRBD1 (6 bases). This CDR3 comprises 16 residues. V lost 6 bases, J lost 0 bases, and 14 bases lay in between. The CDR3 reads CASRPPQGANTGELFL. For the CDR3, the DNA is TGTGCCAGCAGGCCCCCACAGGGTGCGAACACCGGGGAGCTGTTTCTC.

A note on this clonotype: Sequence at one end of the junction differs from germline and may be a read error. The CDR3 here is CGSSLDPGHRGDEQYF. In DNA form, the CDR3 reads TGCGGCAGCAGCCTAGACCCGGGACATAGGGGCGACGAGCAGTACTTC. V and J are TRBV4-1 and TRBJ2-7; perhaps TRBD1 as D (6 bases). This CDR3 is built from 16 residues. Looked up from germline, CDR1 is MGHRA and CDR2 is YSYEKL.

There are many counts of this clonotype. V and J are TRBV10-3 and TRBJ2-7; D remains ambiguous. The CDR3 spans 14 residues. Trimming stripped 2 bases from V and 3 bases from J, with 11 bases between. Germline V gene sequence: CDR1 ENHRY, CDR2 SYGVKD. CDR3 residues: CAISERLPFYEQYF. DNA of the CDR3: TGTGCCATCAGTGAGCGGTTGCCGTTCTACGAGCAGTACTTC.

The chain carries TRBV7-2 and TRBJ2-3; D is ambiguous. Germline lookup yields CDR1 SGHTA and CDR2 FQGNSA. The germline V and J ends were trimmed by 3 bases and 1 base, with 8 bases remaining between them. The CDR3 loop spans 14 amino acids. CDR3 sequence (DNA): TGTGCCAGCAGCTTTGGGGTAGGCACAGATACGCAGTATTTT. Translated: CASSFGVGTDTQYF. Full variable domain (rest looked up from reference TRBV7-2 and TRBJ2-3): GAGVSQSPSNKVTEKGKDVELRCDPISGHTALYWYRQSLGQGLEFLIYFQGNSAPDKSGLPSDRFSAERTGGSVSTLTIQRTQQEDSAVYLCASSFGVGTDTQYFGPGTRLTVL.

Remarks on this clonotype: One end of the junction fails to match germline, which may point to a read error. The chain carries TRBV6-5 and TRBJ2-2, with 9 nucleotides matching TRBD1. In germline, CDR1 is MNHEY, CDR2 SVGAGI. This CDR3 is 16 amino acids long. This CDR3 is CARGDPTGGVYGELFF. For the CDR3, the DNA is TGTGCCCGCGGGGACCCCACAGGGGGCGTTTACGGGGAGTTGTTTTTT.

This clonotype has just a few counts. This chain links TRBV20-1 with TRBJ2-1, with unresolved D. V lost 5 bases to trimming and J lost 0 bases, with 14 bases between them. The CDR3 length is 15 residues. Germline-derived CDR1 and CDR2 are DFQATT and SNEGSKA (reference sequence). The CDR3 DNA reads TGCAGTGCTTGTGTTTATTCTCACTCCTACAATGAGCAGTTCTTC. Protein: CSACVYSHSYNEQFF.